This record concerns one TCR beta chain sequence. Its binding antigen is unknown. The CDR3 extends 3 residues past the end of the read, so its final part is completed from the germline J gene. The data originate from a study of T cells in women clearing cervical HPV infection (dated by TCRdb to the late 2010s). About the full investigation: The cases were 20 to 30 women with histologically confirmed HPV16-related CIN3 or worse, and 2 of those women had invasive cancers. The controls were 25 to 30 women whose single incident HPV16 infection cleared within 12 months with no development of precancer or cancer. Because only a few women had HLA typing data, the possibility that HLA type acted as a confounder could not be ruled out. An exploratory proof-of-principle case-control study, nested within the Guanacaste HPV Natural History Study in Costa Rica, was conducted to compare TCR repertoires across cervical HPV16 outcomes. Case blood was taken at the visit when the lesion was first identified, whereas control blood was taken when infection was no longer detected. Cases were matched to controls by age within five years and by the year the sample was collected. In the parent cohort, some 11,000 women aged 18 or older were enrolled in Guanacaste, Costa Rica, during about 1993 to 1995 and then followed for less than 8 years. Cases had a median age of about 34 years and controls had a median age of about 37, with no significant differences in baseline characteristics. Five blinded duplicates per group were added as quality controls, so that roughly 60 samples were obtained: roughly 50 participants and about 10 replicates. For cases, the median interval between lesion detection and blood sampling was about 140 days, with an interquartile range of about 80 to 210 days.

TCR beta CDR3 regions were amplified by multiplex PCR from an average of around 1,200 ng genomic DNA per sample using the immunoSEQ assay. To correct primer bias, the assay used a complete synthetic TCR repertoire to set an amplification baseline. The amplicons were sequenced using the Illumina platform. Turning to the authors' computational methods: Error correction of the sequences involved clustering with frequency ratios plus a modified nearest-neighbor algorithm, after which the sequences were analyzed in the immunoSEQ Analyzer using IMGT gene definitions. At each rarefaction depth, TCR richness and evenness were averaged over 20 rarefaction repeats, and samples with fewer sequences than the depth were excluded. Wilcoxon rank sum tests with FDR correction were used to compare V, D and J gene relative abundances between the groups. In the blinded duplicates, the intraclass correlation was around 96% for TCR richness and averaged about 76% across fewer than 80 gene segments. Sourced from immuneACCESS, this table was stored by TCRdb with only in-frame sequences that have V and J called. A share of the clones is absent; for the studies checked, an unresolved V gene accounts for under half, and the remainder has no known explanation. The V and J calls and clone size are taken from that table; D and trimming were inferred from the DNA. In this sample's table one finds under 45,000 clones. Jointly, the top ten make up 4.5% to 5.5% of the sample.

The CDR3 sequence holds 14 residues, the cysteine and phenylalanine included. Part of the CDR3 DNA is given, 33 bases translated from base 1. According to the germline V gene (reference sequence), CDR1 reads SEHNR and CDR2 reads FQNEAQ. Trimming takes 5 bases off V and 6 bases off J; junction bases not matched to a gene: 9. Every participant had a single incident cervical HPV16 infection, and women with prevalent HPV16 infections were excluded. Cervical HPV DNA was detected by MY09/MY11 PCR and genotyped by dot-blot hybridization. Less than 19 mL of heparinized blood was centrifuged, after which the buffy coat was aliquoted, frozen at -30 degrees C, and then stored at -80 degrees C. QIAGEN kits were used to extract genomic DNA from buffy coat specimens. The paper as a whole reports these results and caveats: CIN3+ cases had significantly higher TCR repertoire richness than controls across sequencing depths, but evenness did not differ between the groups. Whether associations preceded infection or resulted from infection could not be shown with the cross-sectional design, and effector/memory subsets and HPV-specific T cells were not isolated. TRBV6-7 relative abundance was lower in cases than in controls (roughly 0.12% versus 0.17%; Bonferroni P = 0.0008). Random forest classifiers that combined richness and V gene abundances separated cases from controls with an estimated AUC of 0.8 to 0.85. Because the number of T cells in each sample was unknown, differences in richness could reflect differing T-cell content rather than repertoire biology.

The chain links TRBV7-9 with TRBJ1-2; 7 middle bases align to TRBD1. The origin of this receptor is a woman between 18 and 70 years old with a cervical HPV16 infection that either progressed to CIN3+ or cleared (not recorded which). The specimen was blood buffy coat. For the CDR3, the sequence is CASSHRDRPNGYTF. The part of the CDR3 DNA that was read is TGTGCCAGCAGCCACCGGGACAGACCCAATGGC.